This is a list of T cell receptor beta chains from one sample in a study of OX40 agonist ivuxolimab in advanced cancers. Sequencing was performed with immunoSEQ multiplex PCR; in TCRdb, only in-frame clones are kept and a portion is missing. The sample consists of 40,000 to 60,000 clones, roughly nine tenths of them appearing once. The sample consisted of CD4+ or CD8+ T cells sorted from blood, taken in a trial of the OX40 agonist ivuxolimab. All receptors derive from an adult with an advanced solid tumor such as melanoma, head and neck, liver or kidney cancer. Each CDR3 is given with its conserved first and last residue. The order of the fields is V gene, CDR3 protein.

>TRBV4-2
CASSQDWTRNQPQHF
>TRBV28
CASSLPGQYNEQFF
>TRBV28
CASSLTATYVGYTF
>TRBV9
CASSVGPGDNQPQHF
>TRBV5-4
CASSRLAGPSEQYF
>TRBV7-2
CASSLVAGARKEQFF
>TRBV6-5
CASSYSGTGGPGELFF
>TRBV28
CASLGGQPRRDIYF
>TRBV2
CASSDGTAKYEQYF
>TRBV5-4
CASSLEGGRNYGYTF
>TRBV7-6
CASSLARAYSPLHF
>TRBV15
CATSRGLQETQYF
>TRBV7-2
CASSLGLAGVETQYF
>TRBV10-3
CAISESRTGVNTIYF
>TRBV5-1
CASSLRPKGGERYTDTQYF
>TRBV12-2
CASRFKTSGSYNEQFF
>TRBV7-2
CASSPLSSTDTQYF
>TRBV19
CASSPPTEDLMNLYNEQFF
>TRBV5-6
CASSLGLQGGKQFF
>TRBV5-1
CASSLVGGSYEQYF
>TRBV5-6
CASSRDRNTGELFF
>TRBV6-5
CASSGDRGLSEAFF
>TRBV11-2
CASSLSSGPSYEQYF
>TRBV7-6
CASSLGNTIYF
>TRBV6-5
CASSPGPYEQYF
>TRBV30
CAYSSGAIRNEQFF
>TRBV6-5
CASSYEVDYGYTF
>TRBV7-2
CASSLNSNEQFF
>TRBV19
CASSLVTGNYGYTF
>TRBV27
CASSLWSGVQPQHF
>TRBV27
CASSAGSVNTEAFF
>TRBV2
CASRGTSANYGYTF
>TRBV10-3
CAIRTEGTEAFF
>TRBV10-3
CAISGGDGNQPQHF
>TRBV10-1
CASSESGQDTEAFF
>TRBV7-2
CASSLASGGGSYNEQFF
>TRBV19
CASSIGAATNEKLFF
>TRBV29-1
CSVAVSGGYTF
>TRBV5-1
CASSLEAGPNYGYTF
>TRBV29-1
CSVEQENYGYTF
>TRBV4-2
CASSPRTGAIDTQYF
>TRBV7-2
CASSRGLVAETQYF
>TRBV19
CASSIIGTVNTEAFF
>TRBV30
CAWSVGNEQYF
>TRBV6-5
CASSHPGTVNYEQYF
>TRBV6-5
CASHYRGNSPLHF
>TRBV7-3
CASSLGPLRTASGGSDEQFF
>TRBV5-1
CASSFGSTGWETQYF
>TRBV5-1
CASSLGGENTGELFF
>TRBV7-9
CASSVQTPTQYF